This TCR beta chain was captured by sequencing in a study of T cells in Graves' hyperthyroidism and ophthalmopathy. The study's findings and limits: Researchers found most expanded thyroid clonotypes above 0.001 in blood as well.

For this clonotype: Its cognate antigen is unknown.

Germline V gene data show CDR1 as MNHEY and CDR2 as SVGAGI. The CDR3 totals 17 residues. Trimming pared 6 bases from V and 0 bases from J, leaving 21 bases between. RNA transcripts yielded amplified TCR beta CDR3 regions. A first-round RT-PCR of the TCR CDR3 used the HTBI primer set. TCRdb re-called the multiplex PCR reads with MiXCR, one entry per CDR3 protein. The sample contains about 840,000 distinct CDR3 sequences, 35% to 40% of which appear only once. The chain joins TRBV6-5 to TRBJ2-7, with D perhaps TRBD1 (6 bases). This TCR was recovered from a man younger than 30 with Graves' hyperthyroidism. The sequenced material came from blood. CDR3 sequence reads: CASSLGPTGPSSYEQYF. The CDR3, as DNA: TGTGCCAGCAGCTTAGGCCCCACAGGGCCCAGCTCCTACGAGCAGTACTTC.